The rows below give T cell receptor beta chains drawn from one sample of a study of Ad26.COV2.S vaccination and SARS-CoV-2 variants. Sequencing used immunoSEQ multiplex PCR; TCRdb keeps in-frame clones, though not all of them. Counted here are about 420,000 clones, around 89% occurring once; the ten biggest clones make up 3.6%. The material was peripheral blood, obtained in a trial of Ad26.COV2.S vaccine versus placebo. These receptors all come from a person aged 18-65 years who received the Ad26.COV2.S COVID-19 vaccine or a placebo. Both conserved end residues are trimmed from each CDR3.

>TRBV28|TRBJ1-2
ASSYKYSYYGYT
>TRBV7-2|TRBJ2-3
ASSFATGSTDTQY
>TRBV6-2/TRBV6-3|TRBJ1-1
ASSATVFTEAF
>TRBV20-1|TRBJ2-2
SASARQNTGELF
>TRBV25-1|TRBJ2-6
ASGPGPNSGANVLT
>TRBV6-5|TRBJ2-2
ASSYSGQGFTGELF
>TRBV27|TRBJ2-6
ASSRSLGAGANVLT
>TRBV12-5|TRBJ2-2
ASTGNTGELF
>TRBV6-2/TRBV6-3|TRBJ1-4
ASSYWGTPVEKLF
>TRBV7-9|TRBJ1-1
ASSPSGGTEAF
>TRBV25-1|TRBJ2-1
ASSRYTYNEQF
>TRBV4-1|TRBJ2-3
ASSQWDRNADTQY
>TRBV5-6|TRBJ1-2
ASNVMGAAANYGYT
>TRBV5-4|TRBJ2-7
ASSPGRGGSYEQY
>TRBV7-9|TRBJ2-2
ASSPSLTGELF
>TRBV7-9|TRBJ2-3
ASSQGLAGGYTDTQY
>TRBV6-6|TRBJ2-7
ASSLQNYEQY
>TRBV19|TRBJ2-5
ASSRVVQETQY
>TRBV4-3|TRBJ2-3
ASSQDGTSGTDTQY
>TRBV15|TRBJ2-3
ATSRERLAGGSDTQY
>TRBV6-6|TRBJ1-5
ASKWGNRYSNQPQH
>TRBV5-1|TRBJ2-7
ASSPLTGGNAPYEQY
>TRBV9|TRBJ1-4
ASSHQGEKLF
>TRBV7-2|TRBJ1-4
ASSLAGTGFEKLF
>TRBV7-9|TRBJ1-2
ASAPYSNGGDGYT
>TRBV7-9|TRBJ1-4
ASSLDGGANEKLF
>TRBV24-1|TRBJ2-5
ATSDMRGTTKETQY
>TRBV4-3|TRBJ2-2
ASSQITSGENTGELF
>TRBV4-1|TRBJ2-5
ASSQDPSVVMEETQY
>TRBV5-1|TRBJ1-1
ASSLGGTNTEAF
>TRBV20-1|TRBJ2-7
SASKMGVAGPGPINYEQY
>TRBV5-1|TRBJ1-2
ASSLAFGTNHHGYT
>TRBV11-3|TRBJ1-1
ASSWDRDSEAF
>TRBV5-4|TRBJ2-4
ASSFGQGYIQY
>TRBV7-9|TRBJ1-1
ASSLKTGMNTEAF
>TRBV15|TRBJ1-3
ATSKMTAGNTIY
>TRBV10-3|TRBJ2-7
AISDNTVYEQY
>TRBV4-3|TRBJ2-7
ASSLRPSASYEQY
>TRBV5-1|TRBJ1-5
ASSRTGEISNQPQH
>TRBV12-3/TRBV12-4|TRBJ1-5
ASREQGNQPQH
>TRBV9|TRBJ2-3
ASSVSRTGGTDTQY
>TRBV24-1|TRBJ1-1
ATSDLGDTEAF
>TRBV13|TRBJ2-7
ASSALISGPYEQY
>TRBV7-9|TRBJ1-5
ASSPESNNQPQH
>TRBV7-9|TRBJ2-7
ASRRTGYEQY
>TRBV7-2|TRBJ1-2
ASSLAPTYGYT
>TRBV24-1|TRBJ2-2
ATSAGYFSGELF
>TRBV10-3|TRBJ1-1
AIRGGTEAF
>TRBV11-1|TRBJ1-6
ASSLVRDTSPLH
>TRBV7-2|TRBJ2-7
ASSLINIGTSGYEQY
>TRBV7-9|TRBJ2-7
ASSITGGAVVEQY
>TRBV12-3/TRBV12-4|TRBJ1-2
ASTTTGGYGYT
>TRBV11-2|TRBJ2-7
ASSLVGVVYEQY
>TRBV2|TRBJ1-1
ASRERGILRNTEAF
>TRBV2|TRBJ1-5
ASATGRVQPQH
>TRBV3-1/TRBV3-2|TRBJ2-7
ASSSRQVPFGEQY
>TRBV6-2/TRBV6-3|TRBJ1-1
ASSPPGGNMNTEAF
>TRBV7-9|TRBJ2-3
ASSPRFRGIGGADTQY
>TRBV28|TRBJ2-7
ATKGQVSYEQY
>TRBV7-3|TRBJ1-6
ASSLNRDSPLH